These T cell receptor beta chains were read from a single sample in a study of patients and donors after allogeneic stem cell transplantation. A single record per CDR3 protein comes from TCRdb applying MiXCR to the RT-PCR reads. The table records under 200,000 distinct CDR3 sequences, around 28% of them present only once. The sequenced sample was blood, either unsorted or a sorted T cell fraction (not recorded which). These receptors all come from a human donor who was either an allogeneic HSCT recipient or a stem cell or donor lymphocyte infusion donor (not recorded which). It is not recorded whose cells these are; they may come from a transplant donor. Both conserved end residues are part of each CDR3. The D gene is left open where the match is weak. For some rows the clone size is stated as once, few or many, or as a class when expanded; others skip it.

CDR3aa: CASSRSFWDRRLNTEAFF
CDR3nt: TGTGCCAGCAGTAGAAGCTTTTGGGACAGGCGACTGAACACTGAAGCTTTCTTT
j_gene: TRBJ1-1
d_gene: TRBD1
v_gene: TRBV6-6
abundance: -

CDR3aa: CASSQVWQMYEQYF
CDR3nt: TGCGCCAGCAGCCAAGTTTGGCAGATGTACGAGCAGTACTTC
j_gene: TRBJ2-7
d_gene: -
v_gene: TRBV4-3
abundance: -

CDR3aa: CASSRVGNVAGELFF
CDR3nt: TGTGCCAGCAGTCGGGTCGGGAACGTGGCCGGGGAGCTGTTTTTT
j_gene: TRBJ2-2
d_gene: -
v_gene: TRBV6-2/TRBV6-3
abundance: -

CDR3aa: CAISEWGRVEAFF
CDR3nt: TGTGCCATCAGTGAGTGGGGGAGGGTTGAAGCTTTCTTT
j_gene: TRBJ1-1
d_gene: -
v_gene: TRBV10-3
abundance: -

CDR3aa: CASSLSGRTNTGELFF
CDR3nt: TGCGCCAGCAGCTTGAGCGGGAGAACAAACACCGGGGAGCTGTTTTTT
j_gene: TRBJ2-2
d_gene: TRBD2
v_gene: TRBV5-1
abundance: -

CDR3aa: CSAGGPGETQYF
CDR3nt: TGCAGCGCGGGAGGGCCAGGGGAGACCCAGTACTTC
j_gene: TRBJ2-5
d_gene: TRBD2
v_gene: TRBV29-1
abundance: -

CDR3aa: CASSPNIEGTGNTIYF
CDR3nt: TGTGCCAGCTCACCTAACATCGAGGGGACTGGAAACACCATATATTTT
j_gene: TRBJ1-3
d_gene: -
v_gene: TRBV18
abundance: few

CDR3aa: CASSLSTNTGELFF
CDR3nt: TGTGCCAGCAGTTTATCGACGAACACCGGGGAGCTGTTTTTT
j_gene: TRBJ2-2
d_gene: -
v_gene: TRBV27
abundance: -

CDR3aa: CASSRQGQVQETQYF
CDR3nt: TGCGCCAGCAGCCGTCAGGGGCAGGTACAAGAGACCCAGTACTTC
j_gene: TRBJ2-5
d_gene: -
v_gene: TRBV5-1
abundance: -

CDR3aa: CASSAPGQGFYEQYF
CDR3nt: TGTGCCAGCAGCGCACCGGGACAGGGCTTCTACGAGCAGTACTTC
j_gene: TRBJ2-7
d_gene: TRBD1
v_gene: TRBV3-1
abundance: -

CDR3aa: CASSQEVDLSGNTIYF
CDR3nt: TGTGCCAGCAGCCAAGAGGTCGACCTCTCTGGAAACACCATATATTTT
j_gene: TRBJ1-3
d_gene: -
v_gene: TRBV4-2
abundance: few

CDR3aa: CASSLYLEGDTQYF
CDR3nt: TGTGCCAGCAGCTTATATTTAGAGGGGGATACGCAGTATTTT
j_gene: TRBJ2-3
d_gene: -
v_gene: TRBV7-2
abundance: -

CDR3aa: CASSLRGLATYNEQFF
CDR3nt: TGTGCTAGCAGCTTGAGGGGACTAGCGACCTACAATGAGCAGTTCTTC
j_gene: TRBJ2-1
d_gene: TRBD2
v_gene: TRBV7-7
abundance: -

CDR3aa: CSAINRNTEAFF
CDR3nt: TGCAGTGCTATTAACAGGAACACTGAAGCTTTCTTT
j_gene: TRBJ1-1
d_gene: -
v_gene: TRBV20-1
abundance: -

CDR3aa: CASRVPGRTDTQYF
CDR3nt: TGTGCCAGCAGAGTCCCTGGTCGCACAGATACGCAGTATTTT
j_gene: TRBJ2-3
d_gene: -
v_gene: TRBV5-4
abundance: once

CDR3aa: CASSLRTGNSEAFF
CDR3nt: TGCGCCAGCAGCTTGCGAACAGGGAACTCTGAAGCTTTCTTT
j_gene: TRBJ1-1
d_gene: -
v_gene: TRBV5-1
abundance: -